A few counts support the clone carrying this T cell receptor (beta chain). Its specificity is unknown. The sample belongs to a study of vaccination and CD4 T cells after COVID-19. Study summary: Each person enrolled got two BNT162b2 or mRNA-1273 vaccine doses.

Cultured CD4+ T-cell DNA underwent Oncomine TCR Beta short-read sequencing. TCRdb reprocessed the PCR reads via MiXCR and lists one record per CDR3 protein. Of 13,000 or so distinct CDR3 sequences in the sample, approximately 50% were seen once. Study-wide results and caveats: Vaccine-specific clones in convalescent patients were spike mono-reactive in 304 of 307 cases.

Noted treatment: approximately nine-day PBMC culture with coronavirus spike peptide pools or control peptides (ViraFEST assay). This clonotype originated in a human donor who had recovered from COVID-19. Sequenced: CD4+ T cells from blood, cultured in vitro.

CDR3 sequence (DNA): TGCAGTGCTAGTCGGGTGGCCAACAATCAGCCCCAGCATTTT. Translated: CSASRVANNQPQHF. The rearrangement joins TRBV20-1 to TRBJ1-5; D unresolved. This CDR3 comprises 14 residues. The V end lost 3 bases, the J end lost 3 bases, and 12 bases lay between the germline ends. CDR1 DFQATT and CDR2 SNEGSKA come from the germline V gene (reference sequence).